The T cell receptor beta chain described here comes from a study of technical replicates of blood from a handful of donors. Germline V gene sequence: CDR1 SGHRS, CDR2 YFSETQ. After removal of 4 bases from V and 5 bases from J, the junction contained 10 bases not matched to a gene. This CDR3 is built from 15 residues. TCRdb's copy holds only in-frame clones and misses some; the assay was immunoSEQ multiplex PCR. Counted here are about 83,000 clones, roughly 94% occurring once; the ten biggest clones make up 0.25%. The sample comprised T cells isolated from PBMCs. This receptor was identified in a human donor in good health. This chain links TRBV5-1 with TRBJ2-7; TRBD1 aligns across 9 bases. CDR3 DNA sequence: TGCGCCAGCAGCCTCAATGGACAGGGGAGCAACGAGCAGTACTTC. This codes for CASSLNGQGSNEQYF.